The source of this T cell receptor (beta chain) is a study of response to subunit inactivated influenza vaccine. This clonotype was seen repeatedly, ten times or more. The antigen is not known. MiXCR, run by TCRdb on the RT-PCR reads, gives a single entry per CDR3 protein. The profile shows 610,000 or so distinct CDR3 sequences, approximately 15% of them singletons. Whole-study findings and limits: It was the authors' suggestion that each seasonal influenza vaccination recruits few new T cells.

The TCR was taken from a man between 45 and 60 years old who received an inactivated influenza vaccine. The specimen was PBMCs from blood, collected about 13 days after vaccination.

CDR3 DNA sequence: TGTGCCAGCAGTTACCTTCGTATTGCTAGCGGAAACCTAAACATTCAGTACTTC. Translating gives CASSYLRIASGNLNIQYF. The chain uses TRBV6-2 or TRBV6-3 and TRBJ2-4; 7 bases match TRBD2. J lost 6 bases, V lost 2 bases, and 16 bases had no gene match. Germline CDR1 MNHEY, CDR2 SVGEGT. This CDR3 has 18 residues.